The source of this T cell receptor (beta chain) is a study of cytomegalovirus exposure and HLA in healthy donors. General study findings and limits: It was confirmed in vitro that three of the CMV-associated chains were specific for CMV antigens. The dataset shows that most TCR sequences were rare, while some public TCRs occurred in many donors.

Germline-derived CDR1 and CDR2 are MNHEY and SVGAGI. V lost 2 bases and J lost 9; bases outside the gene matches: 9. This CDR3 comprises 14 residues. The protocol was immunoSEQ multiplex PCR, while the TCRdb copy is restricted to in-frame clones and leaves out a portion. The table records about 21,000 clones, about 97% of them present only once. Concerning this clone: No antigen is known for it.

Specimen: PBMCs. This chain links TRBV6-5 with TRBJ1-2; 7 bases align to TRBD1. This TCR derives from a man between 25 and 39 years old in good health and CMV-seropositive. CDR3 in amino acids: CASSYGTVPTSYTF. In DNA, the CDR3 is TGTGCCAGCAGTTACGGGACAGTTCCTACAAGCTACACCTTC.